The next 19 T cell receptor beta chains were all read from a single sample in a study of blood T cell repertoires in COVID-19. The data were produced by immunoSEQ multiplex PCR, yet TCRdb's version contains in-frame clones alone and is incomplete. The repertoire holds fewer than 250,000 clones, with about nine tenths as singletons. Sequencing used peripheral blood. These receptors came from a woman aged 60-75 years with acute or convalescent COVID-19.

This sequence joins TRBV4-3 and TRBJ1-1; D is unresolved. This CDR3 has 13 amino acids. Germline assignment: CDR1 LGHNA and CDR2 YSLEER. Trimming took off 0 bases at V and 7 bases at J, with 9 bases between the two ends. The CDR3, as DNA: TGCGCCAGCAGCCAAGATGCTGAGTATGAAGCTTTCTTT. Translation: CASSQDAEYEAFF.

The CDR3 sequence is CAIRRGWGTDTQYF. CDR3 bases: TGTGCCATCCGACGGGGATGGGGAACAGATACGCAGTATTTT. The chain links TRBV28 to TRBJ2-3; D is possibly TRBD2 (5 bases). V was trimmed by 10 bases and J by 3 bases, leaving 17 bases between them. Per the germline V gene, CDR1 is MDHEN and CDR2 is SYDVKM. The CDR3 loop spans 14 amino acids.

V gene TRBV18 combines with J gene TRBJ2-1, with D maybe TRBD2 (7 bases). This CDR3 contains 15 residues. Germline CDR1 KGHSH, CDR2 LQKENI. Trimming removed 1 base at V and 9 bases at J, with 16 bases between. CDR3 residues: CASSPLPGAGAEQFF. The CDR3 DNA sequence: TGTGCCAGCTCACCACTTCCCGGGGCGGGGGCTGAGCAGTTCTTC.

The rearrangement uses TRBV19 and TRBJ2-2; 9 bases fit TRBD1. From germline, CDR1 is LNHDA and CDR2 SQIVND (reference sequence). The V gene end was trimmed by 6 bases and the J gene end by 0 bases; junction bases not matched to a gene: 8. This CDR3 has 17 residues. The CDR3 sequence is CASSIRTGEPNTGELFF. The CDR3 region has the DNA TGTGCCAGTAGCATCAGGACAGGGGAACCGAACACCGGGGAGCTGTTTTTT.

The CDR3 bases are TGTGCCAGCAGTAACGCAGGGGCGAACTATGGCTACACCTTC. It translates to CASSNAGANYGYTF. This sequence joins TRBV6-2 or TRBV6-3 and TRBJ1-2, with TRBD1 as a possible D gene (6 bases). Per the germline V gene, CDR1 is MNHEY and CDR2 is SVGEGT. Trimming cost V 5 bases and J 2 bases, with 12 bases left between them. This CDR3 spans 14 amino acids.

This chain links TRBV9 with TRBJ2-5; the match to TRBD2 covers 9 bases. The J segment lost 5 bases and the V segment lost 0 bases, leaving 8 bases of the junction unmatched. This CDR3 is 16 amino acids long. CDR1 is SGDLS and CDR2 is YYNGEE in the germline V gene. The CDR3, as DNA: TGTGCCAGCAGCGTAGCTGGCGGGGGGGCTGGGGAGACCCAGTACTTC. This translates into CASSVAGGGAGETQYF.

In this sample, this clone turned up a few times. The V call is TRBV28, the J call TRBJ2-1; 8 bases map to TRBD1. In germline, CDR1 is MDHEN, CDR2 SYDVKM. J lost 6 bases, V lost 7 bases, and 8 bases had no gene match. The CDR3 has 14 amino acids. The CDR3 reads CASIGQGLPNEQFF. The CDR3, as DNA: TGTGCCAGCATTGGACAGGGCCTCCCCAATGAGCAGTTCTTC.

The V and J genes are TRBV6-5 and TRBJ1-4; D is unclear. Deletions cut 8 bases from V and 3 bases from J, with 7 bases between. The CDR3 length is 12 residues. Germline V gene data show CDR1 as MNHEY and CDR2 as SVGAGI. CDR3 sequence reads: CASHFANEKLFF. CDR3 coding DNA: TGTGCCAGCCATTTTGCTAATGAAAAACTGTTTTTT.

The V gene is TRBV7-6, the J gene TRBJ2-1; 7 bases fit TRBD2. In germline, CDR1 is SGHVS, CDR2 FNYEAQ. The junction had 7 bases not matched to a gene; V was cut back by 1 base and J by 1 base. The CDR3 spans 17 residues. The CDR3 bases are TGTGCCAGCAGCTTAGTTTCCGCGGGAGCGTCCTACAATGAGCAGTTCTTC. It codes for CASSLVSAGASYNEQFF.

This clone was observed a single time. The rearrangement joins TRBV6-5 to TRBJ2-7, with D possibly TRBD1 on 6 matching bases. This CDR3 contains 14 residues. Per germline, CDR1 MNHEY and CDR2 SVGAGI. With 2 bases removed from V and 5 bases from J, the gap between germline ends came to 13 bases. CDR3 region: CASSYGKQGNEQYF. The CDR3 nucleotides read TGTGCCAGCAGTTACGGGAAGCAGGGGAACGAGCAGTACTTC.

In this sample, this clone turned up a few times. V usage is TRBV27 and J usage is TRBJ1-5; tentatively, D is TRBD1 (6 bases). The germline V gene has CDR1 MNHEY and CDR2 SMNVEV (reference sequence). V lost 1 base and J 8 bases, leaving 15 bases between the germline ends. This CDR3 spans 15 amino acids. The CDR3 nucleotides are TGTGCCAGCAGTTTATTAGGACAGCCCAAGGAGCCCCAGCATTTT. Translating gives CASSLLGQPKEPQHF.

The chain has TRBV28 and TRBJ1-3; 7 nucleotides align to TRBD1. The germline CDR1 and CDR2 sequences are MDHEN and SYDVKM. V lost 8 bases, J lost 0 bases, and 4 bases stayed unmatched. CDR3 length: 14 residues. CDR3 coding DNA: TGTGCCAGCGAAGACAGGGACTCTGGAAACACCATATATTTT. Amino acids: CASEDRDSGNTIYF.

The chain uses TRBV6-5 and TRBJ2-7, with D possibly being TRBD2 (7 bases). This CDR3 region has 13 residues. The ends were cut back, 7 bases at V and 2 bases at J, with 12 bases in the middle. CDR1 is MNHEY and CDR2 is SVGAGI in the germline V gene. CDR3 DNA sequence: TGTGCCAGCACTCGGGGGGCCCCCTACGAGCAGTACTTC. Translating it yields CASTRGAPYEQYF.

V gene TRBV7-8 combines with J gene TRBJ2-4; 7 bases map to TRBD1. V lost 4 bases and J lost 9; bases outside the gene matches: 6. This CDR3 region has 13 residues. The V gene's germline CDR1 is SGHVS and CDR2 FQNEAQ. The CDR3 region is CASSSGQSSIQYF. CDR3 coding DNA: TGTGCCAGCAGCTCGGGACAGTCAAGCATTCAGTACTTC. Looking up the rest from reference TRBV7-8 and TRBJ2-4 gives the full variable domain: GAGVSQSPRYKVAKRGQDVALRCDPISGHVSLFWYQQALGQGPEFLTYFQNEAQLDKSGLPSDRFFAERPEGSVSTLKIQRTQQEDSAVYLCASSSGQSSIQYFGAGTRLSVL.

The chain joins TRBV2 to TRBJ1-3, with D possibly matching TRBD1 (6 bases). V shed 6 bases and J shed 0 bases, with 9 bases lying between them. The CDR3 extends over 14 amino acids. From germline, CDR1 is SNHLY and CDR2 FYNNEI. The CDR3 coding sequence is TGTGCCAGCAGGGACAGCGGCTCTGGAAACACCATATATTTT. Translation gives CASRDSGSGNTIYF.

The V and J genes are TRBV30 and TRBJ1-1; maybe TRBD1 (5 bases). With 4 bases removed from V and 10 bases from J, the gap between germline ends came to 13 bases. Germline V CDR1 and CDR2: GTSNPN, SVGIG (reference sequence). The CDR3 sequence is 11 residues long. The CDR3 protein is CAWTPGRIAFF. DNA of the CDR3: TGTGCCTGGACCCCAGGGAGGATAGCTTTCTTT.

This chain uses TRBV11-2 with TRBJ2-7; 8 positions match TRBD1. The V and J ends lost 6 bases and 2 bases, in that order; junction bases with no gene match: 9. Germline CDR1 SGHAT, CDR2 FQNNGV. The CDR3 is 15 amino acids. As DNA, the CDR3 is TGTGCCAGCAGTGCATGGACAGGGAATACCTACGAGCAGTACTTC. Translated: CASSAWTGNTYEQYF.

This chain uses TRBV4-3 with TRBJ2-7; D uncertain. The CDR3 loop spans 13 amino acids. V lost 0 bases and J lost 0, with 3 bases in between. Looked up from germline, CDR1 is LGHNA and CDR2 is YSLEER. The CDR3 here is CASSQDSSYEQYF. The CDR3 DNA sequence: TGCGCCAGCAGCCAAGATAGCTCCTACGAGCAGTACTTC.

This clone appeared a few times. V usage is TRBV19 and J usage is TRBJ2-7; D is unresolved. CDR3 length: 13 amino acids. The germline gives CDR1 LNHDA, CDR2 SQIVND (reference sequence). V lost 3 bases and J 1 base, leaving 7 bases between the germline ends. The CDR3 sequence: CASSIARSYEQYF. Here the CDR3 DNA reads TGTGCCAGTAGTATCGCTAGATCCTACGAGCAGTACTTC.